This entry features one T cell receptor beta chain sequence. There is no known antigen for this receptor. No much larger clone exists at a distance of one base, and base qualities are not known. The record originates from a study of control samples from healthy donors and cancer patients (dated by TCRdb to the early 2020s). The CDR3, cysteine through phenylalanine, is 15 amino acids long. Only CDR3 DNA remains: 45 bases, in frame from the first base. Between the V and J ends, shortened by 4 bases and 1 base respectively, the junction contains 8 bases. For CDR1 and CDR2, the germline V gene (reference sequence) lists LNHDA and SQIVND. The library was prepared using the immunoSEQ multiplex PCR assay. The immuneACCESS repertoire file appears here via TCRdb, limited to in-frame rearrangements. These files lack a portion of the clones; in checked studies, under half of the deficit traces to unresolved V genes, and the cause of the others is not known. Here the sample has under 150,000 clones; approximately 94% occur a single time. The leading ten clones occupy 3.5% to 4% of the sample.

The specimen sequenced was blood. The TCR was taken from a man aged 25 to 40 in good health. Recombination joined TRBV19 with TRBJ2-6, with no D gene named confidently. The bases are TGTGCCAGTAGTACCGACATATCTGGGGCCAACGTCCTGACTTTC. Its protein product is CASSTDISGANVLTF. Beyond the CDR3, the reference TRBV19 and TRBJ2-6 genes provide the residues; the full variable domain reads: DGGITQSPKYLFRKEGQNVTLSCEQNLNHDAMYWYRQDPGQGLRLIYYSQIVNDFQKGDIAEGYSVSREKKESFPLTVTSAQKNPTAFYLCASSTDISGANVLTFGAGSRLTVL.